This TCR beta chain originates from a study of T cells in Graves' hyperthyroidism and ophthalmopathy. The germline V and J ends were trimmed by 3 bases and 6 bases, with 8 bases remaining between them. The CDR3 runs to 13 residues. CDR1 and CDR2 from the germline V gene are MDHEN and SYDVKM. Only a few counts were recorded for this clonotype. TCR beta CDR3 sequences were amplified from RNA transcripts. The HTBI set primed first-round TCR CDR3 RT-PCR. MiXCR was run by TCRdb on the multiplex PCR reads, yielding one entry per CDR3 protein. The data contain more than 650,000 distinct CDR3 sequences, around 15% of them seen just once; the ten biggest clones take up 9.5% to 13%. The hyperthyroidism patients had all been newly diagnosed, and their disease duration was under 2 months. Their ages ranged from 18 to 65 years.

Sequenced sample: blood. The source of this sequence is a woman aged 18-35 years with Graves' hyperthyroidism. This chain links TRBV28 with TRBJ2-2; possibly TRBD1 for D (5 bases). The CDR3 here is CASSFAGSGELFF. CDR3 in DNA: TGTGCCAGCAGTTTCGCAGGGTCCGGGGAGCTGTTTTTT.